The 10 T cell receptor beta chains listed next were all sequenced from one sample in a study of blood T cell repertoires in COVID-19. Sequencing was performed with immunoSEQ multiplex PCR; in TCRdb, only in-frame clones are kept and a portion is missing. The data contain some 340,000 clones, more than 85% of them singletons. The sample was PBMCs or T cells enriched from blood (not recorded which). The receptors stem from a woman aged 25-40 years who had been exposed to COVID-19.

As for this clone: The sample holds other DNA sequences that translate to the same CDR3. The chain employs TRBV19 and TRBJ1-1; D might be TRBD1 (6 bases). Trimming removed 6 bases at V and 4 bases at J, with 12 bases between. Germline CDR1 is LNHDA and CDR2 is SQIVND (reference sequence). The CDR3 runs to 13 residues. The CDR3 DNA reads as TGTGCCAGTAGCCGCACAGGGCTCACTGAAGCTTTCTTT. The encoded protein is CASSRTGLTEAFF.

The CDR3 is CASSFRPSQGIEGQYF. CDR3 nucleotides: TGCGCCAGCAGCTTTCGCCCTTCACAGGGCATTGAGGGGCAGTACTTC. The V gene is TRBV5-1, the J gene TRBJ2-7; D perhaps matches TRBD1 (6 bases). Germline-derived CDR1 and CDR2 are SGHRS and YFSETQ. The CDR3 spans 16 residues. V lost 2 bases to trimming and J lost 9 bases, with 24 bases between them. The full variable domain, its missing parts supplied by reference TRBV5-1 and TRBJ2-7, is KAGVTQTPRYLIKTRGQQVTLSCSPISGHRSVSWYQQTPGQGLQFLFEYFSETQRNKGNFPGRFSGRQFSNSRSEMNVSTLELGDSALYLCASSFRPSQGIEGQYFGPGTRLTVT.

This CDR3 is CASKLNYRGQPQHF. The CDR3 coding sequence is TGTGCCAGCAAACTCAACTACAGGGGGCAGCCCCAGCATTTT. V is TRBV6-5 and J is TRBJ1-5; TRBD1 aligns across 8 bases. Germline V gene data show CDR1 as MNHEY and CDR2 as SVGAGI. CDR3 length: 14 amino acids. Trimming cost V 7 bases and J 7 bases; bases outside gene matches: 9.

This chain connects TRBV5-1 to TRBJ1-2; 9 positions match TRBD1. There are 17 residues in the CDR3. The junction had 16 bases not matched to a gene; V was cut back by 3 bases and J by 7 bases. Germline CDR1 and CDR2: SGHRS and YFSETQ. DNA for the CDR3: TGCGCCAGCAGCTGGGGGTCGACCGGGACAGGGATTCGTGGCTACACCTTC. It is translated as CASSWGSTGTGIRGYTF.

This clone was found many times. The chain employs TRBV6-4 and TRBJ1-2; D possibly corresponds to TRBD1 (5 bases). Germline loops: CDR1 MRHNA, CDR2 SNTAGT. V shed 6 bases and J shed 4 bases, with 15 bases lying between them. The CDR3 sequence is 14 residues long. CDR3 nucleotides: TGTGCCAGCAGCCCGGGGGAGGGGTTCTATGGCTACACCTTC. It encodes CASSPGEGFYGYTF.

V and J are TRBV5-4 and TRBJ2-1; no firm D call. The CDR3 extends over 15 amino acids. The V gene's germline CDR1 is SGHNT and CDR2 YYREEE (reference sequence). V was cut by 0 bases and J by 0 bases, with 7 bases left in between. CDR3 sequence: CASSLATGSYNEQFF. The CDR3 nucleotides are TGTGCCAGCAGCTTGGCGACTGGCTCCTACAATGAGCAGTTCTTC.

CDR3 protein: CASSFNSYNSPLHF. CDR3 sequence (DNA): TGTGCCAGCAGTTTCAACAGCTATAATTCACCCCTCCACTTT. The genes are TRBV27 and TRBJ1-6; D unresolved. With 3 bases removed from V and 3 bases from J, the gap between germline ends came to 6 bases. Germline V CDR1 and CDR2: MNHEY, SMNVEV (reference sequence). CDR3 size: 14 residues.

CDR3 residues: CASSLGLSYTEAFF. CDR3 bases: TGTGCCAGCAGCTTAGGGCTTTCATACACTGAAGCTTTCTTT. This rearrangement joins TRBV7-2 to TRBJ1-1; no firm D call. Per the germline V gene, CDR1 is SGHTA and CDR2 is FQGNSA. The V gene lost 1 base and the J gene lost 3 bases, with 9 bases spanning the gap. CDR3 length equals 14 residues.

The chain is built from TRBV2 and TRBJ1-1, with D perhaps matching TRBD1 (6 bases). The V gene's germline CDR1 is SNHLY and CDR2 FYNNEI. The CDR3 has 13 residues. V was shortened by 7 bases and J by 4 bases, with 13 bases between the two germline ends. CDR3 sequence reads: CASTLQGSTEAFF. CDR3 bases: TGTGCCAGCACCCTACAGGGTAGCACTGAAGCTTTCTTT.

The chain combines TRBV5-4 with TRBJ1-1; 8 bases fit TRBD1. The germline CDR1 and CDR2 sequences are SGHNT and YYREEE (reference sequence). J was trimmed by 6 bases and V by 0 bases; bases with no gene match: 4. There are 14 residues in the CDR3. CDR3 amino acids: CASSLGQGAAEAFF. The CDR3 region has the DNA TGTGCCAGCAGCTTGGGGCAGGGGGCCGCTGAAGCTTTCTTT.